This T cell receptor beta chain derives from a study of blood T cells in healthy people across ages. Germline V gene data show CDR1 as LGHNA and CDR2 as YNFKEQ. This CDR3 region has 14 residues. Deletions cut 1 base from V and 8 bases from J, with 11 bases between. The sample providers were healthy Caucasian people from Russia, aged roughly 6 to 100. The authors isolated at least 6 million PBMCs per sample. The use of a sample-barcoded 5' primer and a J-beta primer mix characterized a second PCR of about 6 to 11 cycles. TCRdb reprocessed the 5' RACE reads with MiXCR, giving one entry per CDR3 protein. The sample consists of hundreds of thousands of distinct CDR3 sequences, 62% of them appearing once.

The source material was blood. The chain employs TRBV4-2 and TRBJ1-4, with a tentative D call TRBD1 (5 bases). The TCR was taken from a man aged 25-40 years in good health. The CDR3 DNA reads as TGTGCCAGCAGCCAAGTAGGGGTTAGCGAAAAACTGTTTTTT. This translates into CASSQVGVSEKLFF.